A single sample is the source of the 6 T cell receptor beta chains below, sequenced in a study of identical twins. TCRdb analysed the 5' RACE reads with MiXCR anew, one entry per CDR3 protein. This table has about 890,000 distinct CDR3 sequences, 9% to 15% appearing once. This sample was also put to use in a study of yellow fever vaccine responses in identical twins.

The sample taken for sequencing was PBMCs. All receptors come from a woman under 30 in good health.

This clonotype was seen a handful of times. The chain has TRBV6-1 and TRBJ1-1; no definite D call. The V end was cut by 7 bases, the J end by 0 bases, with 12 bases between. Germline V CDR1 and CDR2: MNHNS, SASEGT. There are 14 residues in the CDR3. The DNA of the CDR3 is TGTGCCAGCAACCCCGACACGTTGAACACTGAAGCTTTCTTT. This translates into CASNPDTLNTEAFF.

This clonotype has at least ten counts. The chain carries TRBV4-1 and TRBJ1-2; the D gene is possibly TRBD1 (5 bases). The CDR3 totals 12 residues. Trimming took 6 bases from V and 7 from J, leaving 12 bases between them. Germline CDR1 and CDR2: MGHRA and YSYEKL. CDR3 DNA sequence: TGCGCCAGCAGTGGGACCATGGGTGGCTACACCTTC. Its translation is CASSGTMGGYTF.

As regards this clonotype: A much larger clone is a single base away; this may be a read error. The rearrangement joins TRBV28 to TRBJ1-4, with D unresolved. This CDR3 contains 13 residues. Germline V CDR1 and CDR2: MDHEN, SYDVKM. This CDR3 is CASSRGTNQKLFF. In DNA, the CDR3 is TGTGCCAGCAGTCGGGGAACTAATCAAAAACTGTTTTTT.

This clonotype was recorded only once. The V gene is TRBV6-2 or TRBV6-3, the J gene TRBJ1-1; possibly TRBD1 for D (6 bases). The germline V and J ends were trimmed by 5 bases and 7 bases, with 26 bases remaining between them. The CDR3 loop spans 17 amino acids. The germline CDR1 and CDR2 sequences are MNHEY and SVGEGT. This CDR3 is CASSPYGGHRRGNEAFF. CDR3 in DNA: TGTGCCAGCAGTCCTTACGGGGGGCATCGGCGGGGGAATGAAGCTTTCTTT.

This clonotype was counted between two and nine times. V is TRBV10-3 and J is TRBJ2-7; maybe TRBD2 (6 bases). Germline assignment: CDR1 ENHRY and CDR2 SYGVKD. V lost 9 bases to trimming and J lost 4 bases, with 16 bases between them. This CDR3 has 13 amino acids. DNA of the CDR3: TGTGCCATAGGAGGCGGGGTCGAGTACGAGCAGTACTTC. Protein sequence: CAIGGGVEYEQYF.

Written as DNA, the CDR3 is TGTGCCACTGGAGGGACCATGAACACTGAAGCTTTCTTT. It codes for CATGGTMNTEAFF. The V call is TRBV10-3, the J call TRBJ1-1, with D maybe TRBD1 (5 bases). Trimming removed 10 bases from V and 0 bases from J, with 12 bases in between. Germline V gives CDR1 ENHRY, CDR2 SYGVKD. The CDR3 consists of 13 residues.